This TCR beta chain was retrieved from a study of blood T cell repertoires in COVID-19. At the level of the study: The analysed material was cDNA or gDNA that came from T cells, B-cell-depleted T cells, or PBMCs.

Germline CDR1 MDHEN, CDR2 SYDVKM. CDR3 length: 14 residues. Trimming pared 6 bases from V and 5 bases from J, leaving 15 bases between. Generated by immunoSEQ multiplex PCR, the TCRdb table keeps only in-frame clones and is missing some. The table lists some 200,000 clones, around 83% of them singletons. The source of this sequence is a man in his forties or fifties who had recovered from COVID-19. Sequencing input: peripheral blood. The chain couples TRBV28 to TRBJ2-3; no firm D call. The DNA of the CDR3 is TGTGCCAGCAGCCCCGGTGGTTCCCGAGATACGCAGTATTTT. This translates into CASSPGGSRDTQYF.